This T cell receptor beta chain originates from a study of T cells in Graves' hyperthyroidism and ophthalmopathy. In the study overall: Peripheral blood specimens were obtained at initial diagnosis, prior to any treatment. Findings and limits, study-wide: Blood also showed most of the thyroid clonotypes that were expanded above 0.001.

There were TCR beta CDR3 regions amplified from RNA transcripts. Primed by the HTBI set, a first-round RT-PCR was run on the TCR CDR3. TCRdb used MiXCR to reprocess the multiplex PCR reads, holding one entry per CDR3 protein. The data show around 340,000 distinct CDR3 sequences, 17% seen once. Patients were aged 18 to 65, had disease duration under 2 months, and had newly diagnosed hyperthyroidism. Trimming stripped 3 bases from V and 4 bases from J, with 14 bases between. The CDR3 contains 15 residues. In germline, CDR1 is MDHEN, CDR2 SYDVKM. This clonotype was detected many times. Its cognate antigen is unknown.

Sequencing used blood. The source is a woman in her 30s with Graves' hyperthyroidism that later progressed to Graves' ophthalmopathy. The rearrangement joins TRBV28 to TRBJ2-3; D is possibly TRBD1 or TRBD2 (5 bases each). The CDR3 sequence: CASSLGPGNADTQYF. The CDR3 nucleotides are TGTGCCAGCAGTTTGGGACCTGGAAATGCAGATACGCAGTATTTT.